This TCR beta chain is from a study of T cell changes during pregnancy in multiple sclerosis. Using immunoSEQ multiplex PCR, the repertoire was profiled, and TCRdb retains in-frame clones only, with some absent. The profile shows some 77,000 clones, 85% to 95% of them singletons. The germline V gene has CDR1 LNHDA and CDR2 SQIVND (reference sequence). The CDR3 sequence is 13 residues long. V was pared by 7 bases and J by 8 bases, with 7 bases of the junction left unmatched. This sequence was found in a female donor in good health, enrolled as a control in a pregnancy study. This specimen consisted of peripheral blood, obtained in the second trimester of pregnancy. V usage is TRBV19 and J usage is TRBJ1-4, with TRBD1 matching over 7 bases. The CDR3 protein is CASTYRGGEKLFF. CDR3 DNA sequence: TGTGCCAGTACCTACAGGGGAGGAGAAAAACTGTTTTTT.